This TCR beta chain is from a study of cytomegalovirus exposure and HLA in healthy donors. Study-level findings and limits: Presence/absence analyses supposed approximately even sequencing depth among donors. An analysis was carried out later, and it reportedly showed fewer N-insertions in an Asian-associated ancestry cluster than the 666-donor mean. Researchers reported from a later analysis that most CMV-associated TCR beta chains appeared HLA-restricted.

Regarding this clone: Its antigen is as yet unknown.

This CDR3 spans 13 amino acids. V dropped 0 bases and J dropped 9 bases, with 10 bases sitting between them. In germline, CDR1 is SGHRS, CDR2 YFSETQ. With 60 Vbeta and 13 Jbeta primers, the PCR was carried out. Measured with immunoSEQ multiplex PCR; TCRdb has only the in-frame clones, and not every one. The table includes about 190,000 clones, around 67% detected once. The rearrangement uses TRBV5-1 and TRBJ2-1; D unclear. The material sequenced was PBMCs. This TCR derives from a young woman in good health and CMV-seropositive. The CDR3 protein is CASSLAENTEQFF. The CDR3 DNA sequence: TGCGCCAGCAGCTTGGCGGAGAATACTGAGCAGTTCTTC.